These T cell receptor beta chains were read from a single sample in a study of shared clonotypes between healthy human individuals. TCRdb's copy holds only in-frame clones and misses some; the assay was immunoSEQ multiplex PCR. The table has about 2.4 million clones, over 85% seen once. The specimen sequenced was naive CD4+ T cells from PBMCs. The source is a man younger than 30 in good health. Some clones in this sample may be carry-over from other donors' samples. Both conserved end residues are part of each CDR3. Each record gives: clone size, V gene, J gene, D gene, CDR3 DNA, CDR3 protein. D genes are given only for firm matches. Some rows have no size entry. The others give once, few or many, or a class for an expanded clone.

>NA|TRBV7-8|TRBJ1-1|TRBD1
TGTGCCAGCAGCAAGGACAGGGGAGGATCTGAAGCTTTCTTT
CASSKDRGGSEAFF
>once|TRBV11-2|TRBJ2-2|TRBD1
TGTGCCAGCAACTCTTGGACAGGAGCTAACACCGGGGAGCTGTTTTTT
CASNSWTGANTGELFF
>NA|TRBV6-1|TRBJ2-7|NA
TGTGCCAGCTCCGGGACCCAACCCTACGAGCAGTACTTC
CASSGTQPYEQYF
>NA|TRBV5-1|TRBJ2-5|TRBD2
TGCGCCAGCAGTACCACTAGCGTAGAGACCCAGTACTTC
CASSTTSVETQYF
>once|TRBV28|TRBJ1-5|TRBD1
TGTGCCAGCACCTTTGGGCCAGGGGGCTTGGGTCAGCCCCAGCATTTT
CASTFGPGGLGQPQHF
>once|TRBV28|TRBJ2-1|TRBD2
TGTGCCAGCAGTTTACTGGGACTAGCGGGAGACACTGAGCAGTTCTTC
CASSLLGLAGDTEQFF
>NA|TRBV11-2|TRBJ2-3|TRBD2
TGTGCCAGCAGCCTCGGGACTAGCGGCACAGATACGCAGTATTTT
CASSLGTSGTDTQYF
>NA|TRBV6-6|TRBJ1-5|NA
TGTGCCAGCAGTCCACCTAATCAGCCCCAGCATTTT
CASSPPNQPQHF
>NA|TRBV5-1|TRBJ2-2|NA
TGCGCCAGCAGCTTGGACCCACAAAACACCGGGGAGCTGTTTTTT
CASSLDPQNTGELFF
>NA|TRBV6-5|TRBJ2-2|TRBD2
TGTGCCAGCATGGTACTAGCGGGACGAACCGGGGAGCTGTTTTTT
CASMVLAGRTGELFF
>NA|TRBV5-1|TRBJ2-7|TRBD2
TGCGCCAGCAGCTTGGTTTCGGGGGGAACCTACGAGCAGTACTTC
CASSLVSGGTYEQYF
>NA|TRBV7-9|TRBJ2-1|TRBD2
TGTGCCAGCAGTCCGGGACTAGCGGGGCGCGAGCAGTTCTTC
CASSPGLAGREQFF
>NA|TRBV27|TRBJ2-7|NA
TGTGCCAGCAGTTTAACCAGGTACAATCCGCAGCAGTACTTC
CASSLTRYNPQQYF
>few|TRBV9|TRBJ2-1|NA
TGTGCCAGCAGCGTATCCGGGCCCAGCAATGAGCAGTTCTTC
CASSVSGPSNEQFF
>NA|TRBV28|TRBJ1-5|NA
TGTGCCAGCAGTAGGGATGGGGGAAATCAGCCCCAGCATTTT
CASSRDGGNQPQHF
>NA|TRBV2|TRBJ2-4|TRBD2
TGTGCCAGCAGTGTGGGGGGGATCGCCAAAAACATTCAGTACTTC
CASSVGGIAKNIQYF
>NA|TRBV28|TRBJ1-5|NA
TGTGCCAGCAGTTTATTAGGAAAGCCCCAGCATTTT
CASSLLGKPQHF
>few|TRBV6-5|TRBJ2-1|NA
TGTGCCAGCAGTTACGACGGCTACAATGAGCAGTTCTTC
CASSYDGYNEQFF
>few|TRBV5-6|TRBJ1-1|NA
TGTGCCAGCAGCTTAATAACAGGATCGAACACTGAAGCTTTCTTT
CASSLITGSNTEAFF
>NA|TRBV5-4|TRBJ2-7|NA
TGTGCCAGCAGCACGAGACTGTTAGGGGACGAGCAGTACTTC
CASSTRLLGDEQYF
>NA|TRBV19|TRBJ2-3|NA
TGTGCCAGTAGTATTATTGGGCAGAGCACAGATACGCAGTATTTT
CASSIIGQSTDTQYF
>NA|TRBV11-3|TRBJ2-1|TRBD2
TGTGCCAGCAGCTCAAGGGCTAGCGGGAACAATGAGCAGTTCTTC
CASSSRASGNNEQFF
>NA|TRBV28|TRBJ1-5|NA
TGTGCCAGCAGTTTATCGTCAGGGTTGGGTCAGCCCCAGCATTTT
CASSLSSGLGQPQHF
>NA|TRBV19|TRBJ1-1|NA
TGTGCCAGTAGTGGGTTAGCGTGGCGAGGGGCTGAAGCTTTCTTT
CASSGLAWRGAEAFF
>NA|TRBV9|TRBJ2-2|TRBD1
TGTGCCAGCAGCAGAACAGGGGCCCCGAACACCGGGGAGCTGTTTTTT
CASSRTGAPNTGELFF
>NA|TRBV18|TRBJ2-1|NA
TGTGCCAGCTCGCCTAGTACGAGCTCCTACAATGAGCAGTTCTTC
CASSPSTSSYNEQFF
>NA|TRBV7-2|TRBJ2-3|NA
TGTGCCAGCAGCTTACGGTCGGAGACGCAGTATTTT
CASSLRSETQYF
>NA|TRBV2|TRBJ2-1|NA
TGTGCCAGCAGTGAAGCGGGGCGTGAGTTCTTC
CASSEAGREFF
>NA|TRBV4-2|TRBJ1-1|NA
TGTGCCAGCAGCCAAGCCCGGGACCATAAAACCTATGAAGCTTTCTTT
CASSQARDHKTYEAFF
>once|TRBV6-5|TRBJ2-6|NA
TGTGCCACCATTGGGGGCGCATGGGCCAACGTCCTGACTTTC
CATIGGAWANVLTF
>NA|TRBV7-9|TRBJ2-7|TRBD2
TGTGCCAGCAGCTTACTCGGGACTAGCGGGGGTCTCTCCTACGAGCAGTACTTC
CASSLLGTSGGLSYEQYF
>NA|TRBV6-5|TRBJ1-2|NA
TGTGCCAGCAGTTCCGGGACAAGGGCGTTCGGCTACACCTTC
CASSSGTRAFGYTF
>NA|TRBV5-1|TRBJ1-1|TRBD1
TGCGCCAGCAGCGGAGCGGGACAGGGTCGCACTGAAGCTTTCTTT
CASSGAGQGRTEAFF
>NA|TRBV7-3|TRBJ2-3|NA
TGTGCCAGCAGCGGGGGGTCAGATACGCAGTATTTT
CASSGGSDTQYF
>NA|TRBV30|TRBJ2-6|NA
TGTGCCTGGAGGCCACCGTTGGCGGACAGCTCTGGGGCCAACGTCCTGACTTTC
CAWRPPLADSSGANVLTF
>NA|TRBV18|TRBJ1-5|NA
TGTGCCAGCTCACCTGTGAGAGGGGTTGGGCAGCCCCAGCATTTT
CASSPVRGVGQPQHF
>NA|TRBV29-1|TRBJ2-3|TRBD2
TGCAGCGCCGGGACTAGCGGGGGCGGAAATACGCAGTATTTT
CSAGTSGGGNTQYF
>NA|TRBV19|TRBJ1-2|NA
TGTGCCAGTAGTGGACGGGCGGTGGACTATGGCTACACCTTC
CASSGRAVDYGYTF
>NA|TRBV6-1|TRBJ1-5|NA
TGTGCCAGCAAAAGACAGATTAGCAATCAGCCCCAGCATTTT
CASKRQISNQPQHF
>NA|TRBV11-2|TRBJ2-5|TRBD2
TGTGCCAGCAGCTCCCCGGGACTAGCGGTACAAGAGACCCAGTACTTC
CASSSPGLAVQETQYF
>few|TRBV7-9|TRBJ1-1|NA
TGTGCCAGCAGCCTCCAAAGGAACACTGAAGCTTTCTTT
CASSLQRNTEAFF
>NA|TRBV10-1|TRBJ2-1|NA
TGCGCCAGCAGTGAGGGTCTCGGCAATGAGCAGTTCTTC
CASSEGLGNEQFF
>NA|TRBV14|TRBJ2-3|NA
TGTGCCAGCAGCCAAGGACTGTACACAGATACGCAGTATTTT
CASSQGLYTDTQYF
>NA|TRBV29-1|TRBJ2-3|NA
TGCAGCGTTTATAGGCGGGTCCCCATGGATACGCAGTATTTT
CSVYRRVPMDTQYF
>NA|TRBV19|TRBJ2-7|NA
TGTGCCAGTAAGCTGAGGACCAGCCCCTACGAGCAGTACTTC
CASKLRTSPYEQYF
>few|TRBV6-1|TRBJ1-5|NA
TGTGCCAGCAGTGTGGCAGGGGGCAATCAGCCCCAGCATTTT
CASSVAGGNQPQHF
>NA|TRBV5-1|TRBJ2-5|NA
TGCGCCAGCAGCTTGGGTTCCCAAAAAGAGACCCAGTACTTC
CASSLGSQKETQYF
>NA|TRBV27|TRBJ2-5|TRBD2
TGTGCCAGCAGCCTTAGCGGGAGGGCCGGAGAGACCCAGTACTTC
CASSLSGRAGETQYF
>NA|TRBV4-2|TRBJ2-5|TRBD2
TGTGCCAGCAGCCAAGATCCCAGGACTAGCGGGAGAAGGGGCGGGCAAGAGACCCAGTACTTC
CASSQDPRTSGRRGGQETQYF
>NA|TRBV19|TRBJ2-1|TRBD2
TGTGCCAGTAGTTCTCGACCTAGCGGGAGCAATGAGCAGTTCTTC
CASSSRPSGSNEQFF
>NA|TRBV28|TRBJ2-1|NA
TGTGCCAGCAGTTTAAGGGGTATGCGGAATGAGCAGTTCTTC
CASSLRGMRNEQFF
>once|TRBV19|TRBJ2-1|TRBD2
TGTGCCAGTAGTATTGGATTCGGGACTAGCGTCAACAATGAGCAGTTCTTC
CASSIGFGTSVNNEQFF